The rows below give T cell receptor beta chains drawn from one sample of a study of radiotherapy plus CTLA-4 blockade in lung cancer. The assay was immunoSEQ multiplex PCR, and TCRdb's table has in-frame clones only and misses some. The data show more than 90,000 clones, with approximately 77% seen just once and around 3.3% held by the top ten. The starting material was peripheral blood, obtained from a patient treated with radiotherapy plus ipilimumab. The origin of the receptors is a human donor with non-small cell lung cancer that progressed on radiotherapy plus ipilimumab. Some clones in this sample may be carry-over from other donors' samples. CDR3s include the opening cysteine and the closing phenylalanine or tryptophan. D genes are given only for firm matches. Where a row states a size, it is once, few, many or the class of an expanded clone; other rows omit it.

V gene: TRBV19; J gene: TRBJ1-2; D gene: .; clone size: .; CDR3 protein: CASSIPTGIYGYTF; CDR3 DNA: TGTGCCAGTAGTATACCCACAGGAATCTATGGCTACACCTTC
V gene: TRBV7-2; J gene: TRBJ1-5; D gene: TRBD1; clone size: .; CDR3 protein: CASSLARSGQGSSDQPQHF; CDR3 DNA: TGTGCCAGCAGCTTAGCGCGATCGGGACAGGGATCTTCGGATCAGCCCCAGCATTTT
V gene: TRBV11-2; J gene: TRBJ1-1; D gene: .; clone size: few; CDR3 protein: CASSLRETSLNTEAFF; CDR3 DNA: TGTGCCAGCAGCTTACGAGAGACCTCTTTAAACACTGAAGCTTTCTTT
V gene: TRBV4-3; J gene: TRBJ1-2; D gene: .; clone size: .; CDR3 protein: CASSKGSFGGGYTF; CDR3 DNA: TGCGCCAGCAGCAAAGGCTCCTTCGGAGGGGGCTACACCTTC
V gene: TRBV29-1; J gene: TRBJ2-7; D gene: .; clone size: .; CDR3 protein: CSVDVFQGYEQYF; CDR3 DNA: TGCAGCGTTGATGTTTTCCAGGGCTACGAGCAGTACTTC
V gene: TRBV29-1; J gene: TRBJ1-5; D gene: .; clone size: once; CDR3 protein: CSVAGGNQPQHF; CDR3 DNA: TGCAGCGTGGCAGGGGGCAATCAGCCCCAGCATTTT
V gene: TRBV18; J gene: TRBJ1-1; D gene: TRBD1; clone size: .; CDR3 protein: CASSPTTGRKAFF; CDR3 DNA: TGTGCCAGCTCCCCCACGACAGGGAGGAAAGCTTTCTTT
V gene: TRBV14; J gene: TRBJ1-6; D gene: .; clone size: few; CDR3 protein: CASSSLRPENSPLHF; CDR3 DNA: TGTGCCAGCAGTAGTCTAAGACCGGAAAATTCACCCCTCCACTTT
V gene: TRBV4-3; J gene: TRBJ1-4; D gene: .; clone size: .; CDR3 protein: CASSSLFDDRGNEKLFF; CDR3 DNA: TGCGCCAGCAGCTCCCTCTTTGACGACAGAGGTAATGAAAAACTGTTTTTT
V gene: TRBV4-3; J gene: TRBJ2-1; D gene: .; clone size: .; CDR3 protein: CASSQDGYNEQFF; CDR3 DNA: TGCGCCAGCAGCCAGGACGGATACAATGAGCAGTTCTTC
V gene: TRBV6-1; J gene: TRBJ1-2; D gene: .; clone size: .; CDR3 protein: CASPLRGGGYTF; CDR3 DNA: TGTGCCAGCCCCCTGCGGGGGGGCGGCTACACCTTC
V gene: TRBV5-6; J gene: TRBJ2-1; D gene: TRBD2; clone size: .; CDR3 protein: CASSKGGTSGPMMQFF; CDR3 DNA: TGTGCCAGCAGCAAGGGCGGGACTAGCGGACCCATGATGCAGTTCTTC
V gene: TRBV4-1; J gene: TRBJ1-4; D gene: .; clone size: .; CDR3 protein: CASKGQGRNEKLFF; CDR3 DNA: TGCGCCAGCAAGGGGCAGGGGCGGAATGAAAAACTGTTTTTT
V gene: TRBV27; J gene: TRBJ1-2; D gene: .; clone size: once; CDR3 protein: CASSLRQGGYGYTF; CDR3 DNA: TGTGCCAGCAGTTTACGGCAGGGTGGCTATGGCTACACCTTC
V gene: TRBV5-8; J gene: TRBJ1-4; D gene: .; clone size: .; CDR3 protein: CASSGQLNEKLFF; CDR3 DNA: TGTGCCAGCAGCGGTCAGCTTAATGAAAAACTGTTTTTT
V gene: TRBV2; J gene: TRBJ2-4; D gene: .; clone size: .; CDR3 protein: CASSSDGKNIQYF; CDR3 DNA: TGTGCCAGCAGTTCTGATGGCAAAAACATTCAGTACTTC
V gene: TRBV6-1; J gene: TRBJ1-6; D gene: .; clone size: .; CDR3 protein: CASRIGVGNSPLHF; CDR3 DNA: TGTGCCAGCAGAATAGGGGTTGGTAATTCACCCCTCCACTTT
V gene: TRBV18; J gene: TRBJ2-5; D gene: .; clone size: .; CDR3 protein: CASSPGQGSQETQYF; CDR3 DNA: TGTGCCAGCTCACCAGGGCAGGGTAGCCAAGAGACCCAGTACTTC
V gene: TRBV2; J gene: TRBJ2-1; D gene: TRBD2; clone size: once; CDR3 protein: CASSEDTGGGQFF; CDR3 DNA: TGTGCCAGCAGTGAAGACACTGGCGGGGGGCAGTTCTTC
V gene: TRBV29-1; J gene: TRBJ2-3; D gene: .; clone size: .; CDR3 protein: CTVGRGGSDTQYF; CDR3 DNA: TGCACTGTTGGTAGGGGGGGGTCAGATACGCAGTATTTT
V gene: TRBV5-4; J gene: TRBJ1-4; D gene: .; clone size: .; CDR3 protein: CASSNPGGLNEKLSF; CDR3 DNA: TGTGCCAGCAGCAACCCGGGGGGCCTAAATGAAAAACTGTCTTTT
V gene: TRBV4-3; J gene: TRBJ1-1; D gene: TRBD1; clone size: .; CDR3 protein: CASSQERTGLWGMSTEAFF; CDR3 DNA: TGCGCCAGCAGCCAAGAGAGGACAGGGCTGTGGGGGATGAGCACTGAAGCTTTCTTT
V gene: TRBV9; J gene: TRBJ2-5; D gene: .; clone size: .; CDR3 protein: CASSRALQETQYF; CDR3 DNA: TGTGCCAGCAGTCGGGCGCTCCAAGAGACCCAGTACTTC
V gene: TRBV4-3; J gene: TRBJ1-6; D gene: TRBD1; clone size: few; CDR3 protein: CASSQEGQGVISPLHF; CDR3 DNA: TGCGCCAGCAGCCAGGAAGGACAGGGGGTGATTTCACCCCTCCACTTT
V gene: TRBV4-1; J gene: TRBJ2-2; D gene: .; clone size: .; CDR3 protein: CASSQLREGAAGELFF; CDR3 DNA: TGCGCCAGCAGCCAACTTCGGGAGGGGGCGGCCGGGGAGCTGTTTTTT
V gene: TRBV5-1; J gene: TRBJ1-6; D gene: .; clone size: .; CDR3 protein: CASSPIRQDNSPLHF; CDR3 DNA: TGCGCCAGCAGCCCTATTCGACAGGATAATTCACCCCTCCACTTT
V gene: TRBV5-1; J gene: TRBJ2-3; D gene: TRBD2; clone size: many; CDR3 protein: CASSLGNGGASDTQYF; CDR3 DNA: TGCGCCAGCAGCTTGGGGAACGGGGGGGCCTCCGATACGCAGTATTTT